This is a list of T cell receptor beta chains from one sample in a study of blood T cell repertoires in COVID-19. Method: immunoSEQ multiplex PCR; TCRdb's copy keeps in-frame clones and lacks some. The table lists approximately 110,000 clones, 86% of them singletons, with roughly 4.9% in the top ten. Material: peripheral blood. The receptors derive from a human donor in a cohort sampled during active COVID-19. The CDR3 runs from the conserved cysteine through the conserved F or W. D genes are given only for firm matches. Clone sizes are given selectively: once, few, many, or a class where the clone is expanded.

TRBJ2-1 . TRBV5-4 . TGTGCCAGCAGCTTGGCCTTGACAGGTTACAATGAGCAGTTCTTC CASSLALTGYNEQFF
TRBJ1-4 . TRBV6-4 TRBD1 TGTGCCAGAGGGACAGGGCCCAATGAAAAACTGTTTTTT CARGTGPNEKLFF
TRBJ2-5 once TRBV2 . TGTGCCAGCAGGGGGGGACTCCCAGCCCAAGAGACCCAGTACTTC CASRGGLPAQETQYF
TRBJ2-1 . TRBV18 . TGTGCCAGCTCTCCCCGGGAGCATGAGCAGTTCTTC CASSPREHEQFF
TRBJ2-7 once TRBV30 TRBD1 TGTGCCTGGACCATAGCGCGGACAGGGGTAGCCTACGAGCAGTACTTC CAWTIARTGVAYEQYF
TRBJ2-7 . TRBV11-2 TRBD2 TGTGCCAGCAAACTACTCCGGACTAGCGTCTCCGAGCAGTACTTC CASKLLRTSVSEQYF
TRBJ2-2 . TRBV29-1 . TGCAGCGTTGAAGCGCCCATCGAAGGAGACACCGGGGAGCTGTTTTTT CSVEAPIEGDTGELFF
TRBJ2-1 . TRBV2 . TGTGCCAGCAGTGACAGGGGGGTAAATGAGCAGTTCTTC CASSDRGVNEQFF
TRBJ2-1 . TRBV2 TRBD2 TGTGCCAGCAGATTTGGACTAGCGGGAGCAGTTGAGCAGTTCTTC CASRFGLAGAVEQFF
TRBJ1-5 . TRBV7-9 . TGTGCCAGCAGCCCAGGATTAACGGGACAGCCCCAGCATTTT CASSPGLTGQPQHF
TRBJ1-2 . TRBV2 . TGTGCCAGCAGTCGGAGACAGGAGGGCTACACCTTC CASSRRQEGYTF
TRBJ1-2 once TRBV9 TRBD1 TGTGCCAGCAGCGACGGGACAGCTACTAACTATGGCTACACCTTC CASSDGTATNYGYTF
TRBJ2-7 . TRBV7-2 . TGTGCCAGCAGCACTACGGGATCAAAGCAGTACTTC CASSTTGSKQYF
TRBJ1-5 few TRBV2 . TGTGCCAGCACCATACAGGGTCTGAACAATCAGCCCCAGCATTTT CASTIQGLNNQPQHF
TRBJ2-4 . TRBV28 . TGTGCCAGCAGAGGCAACAAGGCGGTCGAACTAGCCAAAAACATTCAGTACTTC CASRGNKAVELAKNIQYF
TRBJ2-1 . TRBV28 TRBD1 TGTGCCAGCAGTATCAGACAGGGGGGTAGGAATGAGCAGTTCTTC CASSIRQGGRNEQFF
TRBJ2-3 . TRBV7-9 TRBD2 TGTGCCAGCAGCTCGGCGGGGGTCACAGATACGCAGTATTTT CASSSAGVTDTQYF
TRBJ1-5 . TRBV19 . TGTGCCAGTAGTAGACAGGCCGGGGCTCAGCCCCAGCATTTT CASSRQAGAQPQHF
TRBJ2-7 . TRBV11-2 TRBD2 TGTGCCAGCAGCTTGAGCGGGAGTCTCTACGAGCAGTACTTC CASSLSGSLYEQYF
TRBJ2-7 . TRBV5-1 TRBD1 TGCGCCAGCAGCGCGGACAGGGTCCCCTACGAGCAGTACTTC CASSADRVPYEQYF
TRBJ1-1 . TRBV10-3 TRBD1 TGTGCCATCAGTGAGTCGACAGGGTACACTGAAGCTTTCTTT CAISESTGYTEAFF
TRBJ2-3 . TRBV7-3 . TGTGCCAGCAGCTTAAGACTTAGCACAGATACGCAGTATTTT CASSLRLSTDTQYF
TRBJ2-3 . TRBV7-9 . TGTGCCAGCAGCTTCTGGACGGGATACACAGATACGCAGTATTTT CASSFWTGYTDTQYF
TRBJ2-7 . TRBV6-1 TRBD2 TGTGCCAGCAGTGCAGCGGGAGACTTCTACGAGCAGTACTTC CASSAAGDFYEQYF
TRBJ2-7 . TRBV10-1 TRBD2 TGCGCCAGCAGTGGCTCTAGCGGGAGTCTGCCCTACGAGCAGTACTTC CASSGSSGSLPYEQYF
TRBJ1-2 . TRBV4-1 TRBD1 TGCGCCAGCAGCCCGGGGACAGCCTCTAACTATGGCTACACCTTC CASSPGTASNYGYTF
TRBJ2-1 . TRBV7-7 TRBD2 TGTGCCAGCAGCCCACGACTAGCGGACTCCTACAATGAGCAGTTCTTC CASSPRLADSYNEQFF
TRBJ2-7 few TRBV4-1 TRBD2 TGCGCCAGCAGCCAACTTCAGGGCCTAGCGGGAGGGCCCCACGAGCAGTACTTC CASSQLQGLAGGPHEQYF
TRBJ2-2 . TRBV7-2 . TGTGCCAGCAGCTTAGTAGGGGTGGGGAACACCGGGGAGCTGTTTTTT CASSLVGVGNTGELFF
TRBJ2-7 . TRBV5-1 TRBD2 TGCGCCAGCAGCCGTCCCGGGACTAGCGGGAGGGCCAACGAGCAGTACTTC CASSRPGTSGRANEQYF
TRBJ2-5 . TRBV7-7 TRBD1 TGTGCTAGCAGCTTTACAGGGGTCGGGGAGACCCAGTACTTC CASSFTGVGETQYF
TRBJ1-4 . TRBV18 TRBD1 TGTGCCAGCTCACCAGAACAGGGGGCTTGGAATGAAAAACTGTTTTTT CASSPEQGAWNEKLFF
TRBJ1-2 once TRBV20-1 . TGCAGTGCTAAAACAGACTATGGCTACACCTTC CSAKTDYGYTF
TRBJ2-4 . TRBV6-6 . TGTGCCAGCAGTTTCCTTCAGGGGACGGCCAAAAACATTCAGTACTTC CASSFLQGTAKNIQYF
TRBJ2-1 . TRBV5-1 . TGCGCCAGCAGCTTCGACAGAGCGTCCTACAATGAGCAGTTCTTC CASSFDRASYNEQFF
TRBJ1-5 . TRBV2 . TGTGCCAGCAGTGAGCGAGAAAATAGCAATCAGCCCCAGCATTTT CASSERENSNQPQHF
TRBJ2-1 . TRBV9 . TGTGCCAGCAGCGCCGGCCCGACAGAATTCAATGAGCAGTTCTTC CASSAGPTEFNEQFF
TRBJ1-2 . TRBV28 . TGTGCCAGCAGTTCCCGACAGAGAGGCTACACCTTC CASSSRQRGYTF
TRBJ2-1 . TRBV28 . TGTGCCAGCAGTTTAGAACTAGGCTATGAGCAGTTCTTC CASSLELGYEQFF
TRBJ1-4 . TRBV20-1 . TGCAGTGCTAGTAACAGGGTAGGAGAAAAACTGTTTTTT CSASNRVGEKLFF
TRBJ1-6 . TRBV6-5 . TGTGCCAGCAGTTATTTCGGGACCCTCCACTTT CASSYFGTLHF
TRBJ2-6 . TRBV14 TRBD1 TGTGCCAGCAGCCAGGGAGGACAGGGGGCGCAAGGGGCCAACGTCCTGACTTTC CASSQGGQGAQGANVLTF
TRBJ2-6 once TRBV7-2 TRBD1 TGTGCCAGCAGCTCTCCGGGACAGATCTCTGGGGCCAACGTCCTGACTTTC CASSSPGQISGANVLTF
TRBJ2-2 . TRBV3-1/TRBV3-2 TRBD1 TGTGCCAGCAGCCCGGTCGACAGGGGTAGCATCGGGGAGCTGTTTTTT CASSPVDRGSIGELFF
TRBJ2-1 . TRBV6-2/TRBV6-3 TRBD2 TGTGCCAGCAGTTACCCCAGACTAGCGGGAGTTAATGAGCAGTTCTTC CASSYPRLAGVNEQFF